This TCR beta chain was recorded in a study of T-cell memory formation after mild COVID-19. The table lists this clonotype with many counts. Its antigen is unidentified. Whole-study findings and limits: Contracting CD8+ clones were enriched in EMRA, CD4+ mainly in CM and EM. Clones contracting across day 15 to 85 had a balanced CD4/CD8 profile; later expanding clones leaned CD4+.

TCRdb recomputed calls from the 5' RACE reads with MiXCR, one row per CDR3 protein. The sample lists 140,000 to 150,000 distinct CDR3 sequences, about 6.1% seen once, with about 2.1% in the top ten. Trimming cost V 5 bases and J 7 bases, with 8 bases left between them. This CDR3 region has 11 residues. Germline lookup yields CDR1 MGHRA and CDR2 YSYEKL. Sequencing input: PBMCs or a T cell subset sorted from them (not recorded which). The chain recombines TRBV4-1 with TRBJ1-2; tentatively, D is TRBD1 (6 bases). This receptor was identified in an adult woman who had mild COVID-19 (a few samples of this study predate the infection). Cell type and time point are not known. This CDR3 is CASSAGAGYTF. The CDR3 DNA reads TGCGCCAGCAGCGCAGGGGCTGGCTACACCTTC.